The T cell receptor beta chain under discussion was sequenced for a study of graft-versus-host responses after intestinal transplantation. Overall study: Recipients obtained multivisceral, liver-intestinal, or isolated intestinal transplants. Tacrolimus plus steroids were given to all recipients for two to three years, preceded by anti-thymocyte globulin induction.

Study-wide results and limits: Some GvH clones appeared in ileal mucosa or blood before recipient bone marrow.

TCRdb keeps only in-frame clones here, not all; method: immunoSEQ multiplex PCR. The table includes approximately 26,000 clones, about 81% detected once. Per germline, CDR1 SGHRS and CDR2 YFSETQ. This CDR3 region has 12 residues. With 1 base removed from V and 3 bases from J, the gap between germline ends came to 5 bases. As concerns this clone: The antigen remains unidentified.

Sequencing was performed on unstimulated CD4+ T cells sorted from spleen or lymph node cells, taken before intestinal transplant. The chain links TRBV5-1 to TRBJ2-7; maybe TRBD1 (5 bases). The source is a human donor who received an intestinal transplant. In DNA form, the CDR3 reads TGCGCCAGCAGCTTGACAGGCTACGAGCAGTACTTC. Translated: CASSLTGYEQYF. The full variable domain, its missing parts supplied by reference TRBV5-1 and TRBJ2-7, is KAGVTQTPRYLIKTRGQQVTLSCSPISGHRSVSWYQQTPGQGLQFLFEYFSETQRNKGNFPGRFSGRQFSNSRSEMNVSTLELGDSALYLCASSLTGYEQYFGPGTRLTVT.